One T cell receptor beta chain is described in this entry. Its antigen is unidentified. PCR primers comprised 60 Vbeta and 13 Jbeta primers. The method was immunoSEQ multiplex PCR; TCRdb's version includes in-frame clones alone and lacks a portion of them. The data show about 150,000 clones, over 75% seen once. The CDR3 sequence is 14 residues long. V lost 3 bases and J lost 5, with 13 bases in between. Germline CDR1 reads LNHDA; CDR2 reads SQIVND (reference sequence). This entry comes from a study of cytomegalovirus exposure and HLA in healthy donors. The study, taken as a whole, reports: Most TCR beta V segments were productive about 87% or about 30% of the time in an earlier analysis.

The chain carries TRBV19 and TRBJ1-1; D is perhaps TRBD1 (5 bases). This TCR came from a male donor in good health and CMV-seronegative. Sequenced material: PBMCs. In DNA, the CDR3 is TGTGCCAGTAGTATTAGGCAGGGTGATACTGAAGCTTTCTTT. Protein product: CASSIRQGDTEAFF. The entire variable domain, with the rest obtained from reference TRBV19 and TRBJ1-1, is as follows: DGGITQSPKYLFRKEGQNVTLSCEQNLNHDAMYWYRQDPGQGLRLIYYSQIVNDFQKGDIAEGYSVSREKKESFPLTVTSAQKNPTAFYLCASSIRQGDTEAFFGQGTRLTVV.